This T cell receptor (beta chain) emerged from a study of T cell repertoires in cytomegalovirus infection (dated by TCRdb to the late 2010s). For the wider study: The HLA type of each donor mattered for the analysis, because public TCR beta signatures pointed to carriage of CMV infection along with the matching HLA type.

These reads were obtained on an Illumina HiSeq 1500. Using fastp trimming at Q25 and MiXCR clonotype assembly, TCRdb reanalyzed the public sequencing data and kept in-frame beta chains. Rows are combined by CDR3 protein, so each entry shows the most common genes and DNA. This sample comprises some 180,000 distinct CDR3 sequences, roughly 9% of them detected only once. About 4.6% of the sample is taken by the ten largest. What the research found in general, with its limitations: In both this cohort and an independent cohort of over 350 donors, the cumulative frequency of public TCR beta family members distinguished carriers of CMV infection plus the relevant HLA type. The ex vivo response was dominated by HLA-C-restricted CMV-specific TCR beta clonotypes, which also provided the single most frequent clonotype in two of eight donors.

The germline V gene (reference sequence) sets CDR1 to LNHDA and CDR2 to SQIVND. The CDR3 runs 15 amino acids, cysteine and phenylalanine included. Only the CDR3 DNA is retained, 45 bases long and in frame from the first base. V is cut by 6 bases and J by 0 bases, and the space between the germline ends is 14 bases. Turning to this clonotype: Its antigen remains undetermined. No much larger clonotype is one base removed from it; base qualities were not supplied.

The V gene is TRBV19 and the J gene is TRBJ1-1; the D gene is not confidently resolved. This TCR came from a human donor in good health (CMV status not recorded). Some clones in this sample may be carry-over from other donors' samples. The sequencing sample was made of PBMCs. The bases are TGTGCCAGTAGAAATTCGACCAACATGAACACTGAAGCTTTCTTT. Translated, it reads CASRNSTNMNTEAFF. The full variable domain, completed from the reference TRBV19 and TRBJ1-1 proteins outside the CDR3, reads DGGITQSPKYLFRKEGQNVTLSCEQNLNHDAMYWYRQDPGQGLRLIYYSQIVNDFQKGDIAEGYSVSREKKESFPLTVTSAQKNPTAFYLCASRNSTNMNTEAFFGQGTRLTVV.